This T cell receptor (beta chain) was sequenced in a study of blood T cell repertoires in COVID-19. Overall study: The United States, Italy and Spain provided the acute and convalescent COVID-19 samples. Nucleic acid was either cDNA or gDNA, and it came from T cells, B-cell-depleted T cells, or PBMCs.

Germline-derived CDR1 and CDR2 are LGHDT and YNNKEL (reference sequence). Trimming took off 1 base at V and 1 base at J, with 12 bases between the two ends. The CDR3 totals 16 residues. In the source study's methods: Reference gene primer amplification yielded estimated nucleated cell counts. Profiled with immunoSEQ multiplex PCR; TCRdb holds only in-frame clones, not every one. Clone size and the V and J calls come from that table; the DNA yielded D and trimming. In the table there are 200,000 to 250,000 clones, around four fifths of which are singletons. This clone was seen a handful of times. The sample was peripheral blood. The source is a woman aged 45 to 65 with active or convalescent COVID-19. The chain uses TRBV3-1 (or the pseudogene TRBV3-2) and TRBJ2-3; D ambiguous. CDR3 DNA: TGTGCCAGCAGCCAAGCCCATGAGCCCGGCACAGATACGCAGTATTTT. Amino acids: CASSQAHEPGTDTQYF.